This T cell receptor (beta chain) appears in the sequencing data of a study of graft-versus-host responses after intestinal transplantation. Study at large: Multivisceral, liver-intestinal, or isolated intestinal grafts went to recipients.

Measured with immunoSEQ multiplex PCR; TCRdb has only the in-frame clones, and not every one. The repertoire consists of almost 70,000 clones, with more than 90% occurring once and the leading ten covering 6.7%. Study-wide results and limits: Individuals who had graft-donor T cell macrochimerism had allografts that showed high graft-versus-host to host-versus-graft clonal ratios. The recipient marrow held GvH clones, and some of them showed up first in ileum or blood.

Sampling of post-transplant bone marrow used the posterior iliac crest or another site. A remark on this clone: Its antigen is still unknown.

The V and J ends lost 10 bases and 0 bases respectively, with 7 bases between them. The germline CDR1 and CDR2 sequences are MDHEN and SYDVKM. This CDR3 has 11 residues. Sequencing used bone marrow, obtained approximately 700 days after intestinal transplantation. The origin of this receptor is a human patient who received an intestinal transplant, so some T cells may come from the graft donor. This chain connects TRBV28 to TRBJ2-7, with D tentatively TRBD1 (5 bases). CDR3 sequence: CATRDSYEQYF. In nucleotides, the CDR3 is TGTGCCACCAGGGACTCCTACGAGCAGTACTTC.